The present T cell receptor (beta chain) was sequenced within a study of human T cells and chemical hapten exposure. General study results and limits: There were significantly more large CDR3 similarity clusters among expanded TCRs than among controls. Alopecia affected the donors, so their immune response may differ from healthy people's. Sensitizing to DPC left TCRs with a frequency above 1 in 1000 unaltered.

From the RACE reads, TCRdb called clonotypes with MiXCR, one entry per CDR3 protein. The sample shows under 400,000 distinct CDR3 sequences, 5.1% of them seen only once. This clonotype has only a few counts. Its antigen is unidentified. Time point defined: pre-sensitization, week 0. Specified treatment: therapeutic diphenylcyclopropenone sensitization with weekly scalp DPC. Blood sampling occurred before each patch-test application. With 4 bases removed from V and 10 bases from J, the gap between germline ends came to 20 bases. CDR3 length: 15 amino acids. The germline CDR1 and CDR2 sequences are SGHAT and FQNNGV.

The sample was whole blood, taken in connection with sensitization to the hapten diphenylcyclopropenone (DPC). This clonotype was sampled from a woman between 50 and 59 years old with alopecia areata. Some clones in this sample may be carry-over from other donors' samples. This chain joins TRBV11-2 and TRBJ2-1; TRBD2 is a possible D gene (5 bases). CDR3 nucleotide sequence: TGTGCCAGCAGCTCCCTTCGCGGGCCTGACGGGGAGCAGTTCTTC. Translating gives CASSSLRGPDGEQFF.